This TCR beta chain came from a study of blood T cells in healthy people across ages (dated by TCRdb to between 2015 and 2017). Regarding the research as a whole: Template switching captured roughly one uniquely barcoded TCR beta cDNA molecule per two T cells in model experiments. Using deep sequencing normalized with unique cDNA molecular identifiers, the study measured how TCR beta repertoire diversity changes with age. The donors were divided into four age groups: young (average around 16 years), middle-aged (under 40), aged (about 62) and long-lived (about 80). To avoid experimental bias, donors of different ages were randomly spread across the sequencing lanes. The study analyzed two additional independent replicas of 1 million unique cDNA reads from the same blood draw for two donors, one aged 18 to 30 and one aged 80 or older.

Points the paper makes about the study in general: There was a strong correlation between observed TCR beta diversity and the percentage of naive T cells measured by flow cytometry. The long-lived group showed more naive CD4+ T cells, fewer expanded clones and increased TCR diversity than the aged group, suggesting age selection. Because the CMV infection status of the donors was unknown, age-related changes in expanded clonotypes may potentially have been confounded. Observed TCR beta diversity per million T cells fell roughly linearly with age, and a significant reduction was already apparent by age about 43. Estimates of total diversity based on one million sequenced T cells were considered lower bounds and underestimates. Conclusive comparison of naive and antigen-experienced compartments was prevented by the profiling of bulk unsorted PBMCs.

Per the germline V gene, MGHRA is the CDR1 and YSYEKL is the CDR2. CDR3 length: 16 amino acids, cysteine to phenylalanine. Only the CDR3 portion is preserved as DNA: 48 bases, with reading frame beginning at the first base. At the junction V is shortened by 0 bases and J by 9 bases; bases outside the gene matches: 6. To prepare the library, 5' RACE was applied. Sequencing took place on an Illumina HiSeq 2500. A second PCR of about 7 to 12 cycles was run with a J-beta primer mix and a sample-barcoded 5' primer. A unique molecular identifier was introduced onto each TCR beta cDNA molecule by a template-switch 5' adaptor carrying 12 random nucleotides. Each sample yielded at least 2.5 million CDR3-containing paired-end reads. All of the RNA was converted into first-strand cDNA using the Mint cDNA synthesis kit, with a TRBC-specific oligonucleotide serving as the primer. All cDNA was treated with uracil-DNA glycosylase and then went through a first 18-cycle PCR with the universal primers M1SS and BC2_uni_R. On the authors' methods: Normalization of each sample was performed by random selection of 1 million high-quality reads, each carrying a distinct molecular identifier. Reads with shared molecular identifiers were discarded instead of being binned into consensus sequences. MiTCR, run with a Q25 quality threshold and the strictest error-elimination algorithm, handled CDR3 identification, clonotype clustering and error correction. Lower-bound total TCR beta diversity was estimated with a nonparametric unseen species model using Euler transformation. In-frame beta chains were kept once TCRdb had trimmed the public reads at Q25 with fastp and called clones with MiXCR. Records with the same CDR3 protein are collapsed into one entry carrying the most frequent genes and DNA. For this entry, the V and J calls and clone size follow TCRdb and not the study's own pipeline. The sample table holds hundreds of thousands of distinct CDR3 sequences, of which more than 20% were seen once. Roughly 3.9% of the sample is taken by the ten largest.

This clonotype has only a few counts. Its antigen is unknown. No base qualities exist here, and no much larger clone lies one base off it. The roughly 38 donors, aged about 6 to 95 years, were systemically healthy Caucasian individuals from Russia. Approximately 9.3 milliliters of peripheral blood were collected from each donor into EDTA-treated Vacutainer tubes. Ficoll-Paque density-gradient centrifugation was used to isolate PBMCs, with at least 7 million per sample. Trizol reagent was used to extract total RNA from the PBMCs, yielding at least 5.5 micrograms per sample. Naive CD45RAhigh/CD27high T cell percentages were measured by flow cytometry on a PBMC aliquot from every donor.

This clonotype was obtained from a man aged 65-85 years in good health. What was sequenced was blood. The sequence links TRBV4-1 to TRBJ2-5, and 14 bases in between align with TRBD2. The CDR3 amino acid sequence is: CASSQDLVTSGGAQYF. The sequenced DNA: TGCGCCAGCAGCCAAGATCTGGTGACTAGCGGGGGGGCCCAGTACTTC.